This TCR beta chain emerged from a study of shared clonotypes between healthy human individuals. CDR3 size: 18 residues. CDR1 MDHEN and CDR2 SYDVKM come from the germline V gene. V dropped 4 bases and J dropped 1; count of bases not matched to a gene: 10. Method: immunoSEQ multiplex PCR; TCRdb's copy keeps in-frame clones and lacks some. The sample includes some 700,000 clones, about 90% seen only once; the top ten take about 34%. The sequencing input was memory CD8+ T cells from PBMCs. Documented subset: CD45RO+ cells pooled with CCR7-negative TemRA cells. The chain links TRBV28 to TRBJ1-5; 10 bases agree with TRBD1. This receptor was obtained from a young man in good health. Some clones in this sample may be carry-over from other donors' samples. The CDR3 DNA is TGTGCCAGCAGTTCCGAGGACAGGGGGATTTACAGCAATCAGCCCCAGCATTTT. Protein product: CASSSEDRGIYSNQPQHF.